Sequencing of this T cell receptor beta chain was carried out in a study of T cell responses to AZD1222 COVID-19 vaccine. Study-wide context: Some second doses came at about 4 weeks and others at about 12 weeks; these were pooled.

Libraries were prepared by immunoSEQ multiplex PCR; TCRdb keeps only in-frame clonotypes and omits some of them. The data hold some 170,000 clones, with around 94% observed a single time. Study-level findings and limits: Researchers report vaccine-associated CD4 TCRs spanning spike, with dominance at 160-218 and 743-854. No repertoire was sampled before or during the peak T cell response, only after it. Reports indicate that nearly half of spike-specific TCRs are directed at unmutated variant regions.

The ends were cut back, 5 bases at V and 3 bases at J, with 14 bases in the middle. CDR1 and CDR2 from the germline V gene are MNHEY and SMNVEV (reference sequence). CDR3 size: 14 residues. As to this clone: Its antigen is still unknown.

This chain links TRBV27 with TRBJ2-7, with D possibly matching TRBD2 (6 bases). This TCR came from an adult in good health. Sequenced material: peripheral blood, taken on day 0 of AZD1222 vaccination. CDR3 sequence: CASSRAGPSYEQYF. CDR3 coding DNA: TGTGCCAGCAGTCGGGCGGGACCCAGCTACGAGCAGTACTTC.